The clone carrying this T cell receptor beta chain has more than one count but fewer than ten. This CDR3 spans 13 amino acids. The trim removed 5 bases at V and 7 bases at J, leaving 6 bases unmatched. Looked up from germline, CDR1 is SNHLY and CDR2 is FYNNEI. The sample originates from a study of blood T cell repertoires in COVID-19. Across the whole study: PBMCs, B-cell-depleted T cells, or T cells provided the cDNA or gDNA that made up the material.

In the authors' methods: Estimation of nucleated cell counts was performed using reference gene primer amplification. This table comes from immunoSEQ multiplex PCR, and its TCRdb copy is limited to in-frame clones, with some not included. V, J and clone size were drawn from that table, and D and trimming were deduced from the DNA. The sample includes about 160,000 clones, more than 65% of them seen just once. This TCR was recovered from a woman aged 80 or over with active or convalescent COVID-19. The chain joins TRBV2 to TRBJ1-2; 8 positions agree with TRBD1. Sequenced input: peripheral blood. In DNA form, the CDR3 reads TGTGCCAGCAGTAGTCAGGGGGCGGGTGGCTACACCTTC. Translation gives CASSSQGAGGYTF.